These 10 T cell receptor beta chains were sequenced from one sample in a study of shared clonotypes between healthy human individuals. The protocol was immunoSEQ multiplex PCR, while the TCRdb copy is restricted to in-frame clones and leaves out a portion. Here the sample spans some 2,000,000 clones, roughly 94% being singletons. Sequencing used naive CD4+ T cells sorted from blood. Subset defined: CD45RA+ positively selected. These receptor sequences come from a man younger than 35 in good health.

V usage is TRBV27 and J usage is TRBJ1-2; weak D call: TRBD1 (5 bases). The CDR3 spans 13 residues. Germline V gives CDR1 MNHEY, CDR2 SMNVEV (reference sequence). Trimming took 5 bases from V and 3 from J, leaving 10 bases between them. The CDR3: CASSPTVHYGYTF. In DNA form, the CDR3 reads TGTGCCAGCAGTCCGACAGTCCACTATGGCTACACCTTC.

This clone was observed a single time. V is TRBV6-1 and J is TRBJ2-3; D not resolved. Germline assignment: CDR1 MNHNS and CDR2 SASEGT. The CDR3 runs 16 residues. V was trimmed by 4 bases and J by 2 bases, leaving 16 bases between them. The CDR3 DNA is TGTGCCAGCAGTGGCGTCCTTTTGACCCTCACAGATACGCAGTATTTT. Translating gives CASSGVLLTLTDTQYF.

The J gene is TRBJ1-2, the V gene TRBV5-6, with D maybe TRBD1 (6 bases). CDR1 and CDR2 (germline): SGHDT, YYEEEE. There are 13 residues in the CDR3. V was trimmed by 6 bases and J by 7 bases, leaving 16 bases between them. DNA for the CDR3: TGTGCCAGCAAATGGGCAGGGGAGTCTGGCTACACCTTC. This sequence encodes CASKWAGESGYTF.

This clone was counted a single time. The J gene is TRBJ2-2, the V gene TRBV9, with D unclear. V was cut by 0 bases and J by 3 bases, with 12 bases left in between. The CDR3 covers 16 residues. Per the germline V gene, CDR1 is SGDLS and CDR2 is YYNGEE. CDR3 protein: CASSVGQVFDTGELFF. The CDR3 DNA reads TGTGCCAGCAGCGTAGGGCAGGTGTTTGACACCGGGGAGCTGTTTTTT.

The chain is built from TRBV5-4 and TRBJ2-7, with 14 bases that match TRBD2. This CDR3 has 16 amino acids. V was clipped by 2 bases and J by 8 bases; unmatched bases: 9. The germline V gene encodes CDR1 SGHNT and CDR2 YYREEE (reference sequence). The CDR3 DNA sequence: TGTGCCAGCAGCTTCTTCCAGGGACTAGCGGGAGTAAAGCAGTACTTC. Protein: CASSFFQGLAGVKQYF. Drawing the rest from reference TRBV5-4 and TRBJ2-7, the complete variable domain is ETGVTQSPTHLIKTRGQQVTLRCSSQSGHNTVSWYQQALGQGPQFIFQYYREEENGRGNFPPRFSGLQFPNYSSELNVNALELDDSALYLCASSFFQGLAGVKQYFGPGTRLTVT.

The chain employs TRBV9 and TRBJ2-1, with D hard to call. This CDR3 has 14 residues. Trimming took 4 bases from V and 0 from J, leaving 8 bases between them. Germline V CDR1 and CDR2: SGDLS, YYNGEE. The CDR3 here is CASSPNTSYNEQFF. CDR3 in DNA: TGTGCCAGCAGCCCTAATACCTCCTACAATGAGCAGTTCTTC.

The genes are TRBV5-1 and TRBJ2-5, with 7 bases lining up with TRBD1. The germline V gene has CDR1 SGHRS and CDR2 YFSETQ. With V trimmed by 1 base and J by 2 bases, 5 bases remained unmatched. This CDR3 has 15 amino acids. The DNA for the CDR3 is TGCGCCAGCAGCTTGCGACAGGGTGTTCAAGAGACCCAGTACTTC. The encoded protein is CASSLRQGVQETQYF.

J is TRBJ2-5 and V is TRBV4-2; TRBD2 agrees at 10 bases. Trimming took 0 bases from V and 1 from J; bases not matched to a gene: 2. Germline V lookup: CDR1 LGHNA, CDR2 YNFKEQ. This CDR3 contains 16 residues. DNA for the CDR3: TGTGCCAGCAGCCAAGAGAGCGGGGGGGCCCAAGAGACCCAGTACTTC. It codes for CASSQESGGAQETQYF.

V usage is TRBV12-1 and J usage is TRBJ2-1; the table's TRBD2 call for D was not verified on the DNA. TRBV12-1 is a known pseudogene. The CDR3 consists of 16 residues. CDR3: CASSPRQRPSYNEQFF. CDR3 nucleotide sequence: TGTGCCAGCAGCCCCCGGCAGCGACCCTCCTACAATGAGCAGTTCTTC.

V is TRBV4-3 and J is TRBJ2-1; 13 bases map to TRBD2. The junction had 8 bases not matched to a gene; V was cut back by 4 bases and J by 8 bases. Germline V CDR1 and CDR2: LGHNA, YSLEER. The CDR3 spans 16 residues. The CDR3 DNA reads TGCGCCAGCAGCCCGGGAGGGACTAGCGGGACGTATGAGCAGTTCTTC. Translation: CASSPGGTSGTYEQFF.